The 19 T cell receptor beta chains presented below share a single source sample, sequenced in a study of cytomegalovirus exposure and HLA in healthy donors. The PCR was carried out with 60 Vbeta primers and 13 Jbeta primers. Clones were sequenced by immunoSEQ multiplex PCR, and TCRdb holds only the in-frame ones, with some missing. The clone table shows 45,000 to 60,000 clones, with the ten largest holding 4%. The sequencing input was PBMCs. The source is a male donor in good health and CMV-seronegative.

This CDR3 is CASTLPGLAGGSSYNEQFF. Here the CDR3 DNA reads TGTGCCAGCACCCTTCCTGGGCTAGCGGGGGGGAGCTCCTACAATGAGCAGTTCTTC. This sequence joins TRBV5-5 and TRBJ2-1, with TRBD2 matching over 12 bases. Germline loops: CDR1 SGHKS, CDR2 YYEKEE (reference sequence). The CDR3 has 19 residues. V lost 6 bases, J lost 0 bases, and 13 bases stayed unmatched.

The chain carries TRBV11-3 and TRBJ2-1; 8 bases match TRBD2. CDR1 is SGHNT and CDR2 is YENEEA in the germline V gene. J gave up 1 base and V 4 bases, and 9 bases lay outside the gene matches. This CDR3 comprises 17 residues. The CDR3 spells CASSSLTGGGSYNEQFF. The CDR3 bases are TGTGCCAGCAGCTCGCTAACGGGAGGGGGGTCCTACAATGAGCAGTTCTTC.

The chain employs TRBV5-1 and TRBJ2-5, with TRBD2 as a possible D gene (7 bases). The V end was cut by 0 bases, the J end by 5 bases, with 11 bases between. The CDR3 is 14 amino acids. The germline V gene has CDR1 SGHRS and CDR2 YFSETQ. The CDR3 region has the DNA TGCGCCAGCAGCTTGGCGGGGGGCGCGGAGACCCAGTACTTC. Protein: CASSLAGGAETQYF.

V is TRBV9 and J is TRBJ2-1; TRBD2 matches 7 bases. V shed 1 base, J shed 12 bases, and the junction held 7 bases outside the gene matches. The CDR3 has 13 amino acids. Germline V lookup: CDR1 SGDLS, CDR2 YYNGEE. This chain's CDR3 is CASSVLSGEGQFF. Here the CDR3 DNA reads TGTGCCAGCAGCGTATTAAGCGGGGAGGGGCAGTTCTTC.

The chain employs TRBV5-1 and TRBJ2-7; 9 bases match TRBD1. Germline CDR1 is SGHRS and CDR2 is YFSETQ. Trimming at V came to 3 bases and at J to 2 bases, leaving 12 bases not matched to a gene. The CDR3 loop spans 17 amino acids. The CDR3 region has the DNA TGCGCCAGCAGCTCAAGACTAAGACAGGGGGAGGCCTACGAGCAGTACTTC. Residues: CASSSRLRQGEAYEQYF.

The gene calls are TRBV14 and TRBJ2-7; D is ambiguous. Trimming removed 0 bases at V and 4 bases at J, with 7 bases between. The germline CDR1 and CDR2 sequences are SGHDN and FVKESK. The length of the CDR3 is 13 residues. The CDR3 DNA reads TGTGCCAGCAGCCAAGAGTCAGTGTACGAGCAGTACTTC. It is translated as CASSQESVYEQYF.

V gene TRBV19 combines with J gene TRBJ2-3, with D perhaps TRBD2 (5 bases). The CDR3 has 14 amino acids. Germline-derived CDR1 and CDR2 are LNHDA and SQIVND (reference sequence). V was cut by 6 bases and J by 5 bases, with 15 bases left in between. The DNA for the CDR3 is TGTGCCAGTAGCGGGTTAGAGGGATTAGATACGCAGTATTTT. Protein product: CASSGLEGLDTQYF.

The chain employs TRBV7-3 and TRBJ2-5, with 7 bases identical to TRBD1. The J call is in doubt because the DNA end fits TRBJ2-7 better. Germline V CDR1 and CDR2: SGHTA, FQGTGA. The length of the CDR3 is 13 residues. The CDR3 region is CASSPGQADEQYF. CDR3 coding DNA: TGTGCCAGCAGCCCCGGACAGGCTGACGAGCAGTACTTC.

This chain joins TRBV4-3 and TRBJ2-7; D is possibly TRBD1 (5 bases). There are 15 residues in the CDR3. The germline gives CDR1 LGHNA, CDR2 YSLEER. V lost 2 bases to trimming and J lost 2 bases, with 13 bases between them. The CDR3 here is CASSQTRVGAYEQYF. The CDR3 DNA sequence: TGCGCCAGCAGCCAAACCAGGGTGGGTGCCTACGAGCAGTACTTC.

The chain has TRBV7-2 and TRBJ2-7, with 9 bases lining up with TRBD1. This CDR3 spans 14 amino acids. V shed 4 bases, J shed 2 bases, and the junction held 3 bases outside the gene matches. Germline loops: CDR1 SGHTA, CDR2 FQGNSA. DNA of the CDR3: TGTGCCAGCAGCTCAAGGACAGGGGCCTACGAGCAGTACTTC. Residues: CASSSRTGAYEQYF.

The CDR3: CASSPQTGIHEQYF. CDR3 DNA: TGTGCCAGCTCACCACAGACAGGCATCCACGAGCAGTACTTC. J is TRBJ2-7 and V is TRBV18, with D maybe TRBD1 (6 bases). V was clipped by 1 base and J by 5 bases, with 12 bases between them. This CDR3 has 14 amino acids. CDR1 KGHSH and CDR2 LQKENI come from the germline V gene.

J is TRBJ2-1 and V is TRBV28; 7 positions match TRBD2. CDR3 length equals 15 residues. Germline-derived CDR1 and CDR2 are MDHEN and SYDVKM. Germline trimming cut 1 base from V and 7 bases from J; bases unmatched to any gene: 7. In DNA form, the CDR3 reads TGTGCCAGCAGTTTATTAAGGGGCGGGGGTAATGAGCAGTTCTTC. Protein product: CASSLLRGGGNEQFF.

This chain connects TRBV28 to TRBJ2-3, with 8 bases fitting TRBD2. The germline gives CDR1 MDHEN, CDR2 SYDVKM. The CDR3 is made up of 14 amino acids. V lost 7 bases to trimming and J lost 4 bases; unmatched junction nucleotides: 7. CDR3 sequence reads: CASTRAGEADTQYF. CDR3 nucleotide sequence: TGTGCCAGCACGCGAGCGGGAGAGGCAGATACGCAGTATTTT.

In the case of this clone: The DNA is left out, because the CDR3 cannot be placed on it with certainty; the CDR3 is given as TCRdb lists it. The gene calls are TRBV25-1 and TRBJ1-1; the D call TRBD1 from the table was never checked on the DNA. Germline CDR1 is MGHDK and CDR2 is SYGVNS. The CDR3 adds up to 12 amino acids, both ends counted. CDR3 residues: CASSVGTGTVFF.

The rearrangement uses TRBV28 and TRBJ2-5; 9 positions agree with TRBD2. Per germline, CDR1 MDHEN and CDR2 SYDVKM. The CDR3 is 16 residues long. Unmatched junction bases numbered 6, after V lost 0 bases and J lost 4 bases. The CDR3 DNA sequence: TGTGCCAGCAGTTTATGGGCGGGAGGGCCGGTAGAGACCCAGTACTTC. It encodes CASSLWAGGPVETQYF.

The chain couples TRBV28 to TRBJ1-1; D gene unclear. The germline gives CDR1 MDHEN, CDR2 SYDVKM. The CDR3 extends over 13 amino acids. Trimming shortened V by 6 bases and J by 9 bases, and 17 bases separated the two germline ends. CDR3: CASSPLVAVQAFF. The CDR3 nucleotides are TGTGCCAGCAGCCCCCTTGTCGCAGTTCAAGCTTTCTTT.

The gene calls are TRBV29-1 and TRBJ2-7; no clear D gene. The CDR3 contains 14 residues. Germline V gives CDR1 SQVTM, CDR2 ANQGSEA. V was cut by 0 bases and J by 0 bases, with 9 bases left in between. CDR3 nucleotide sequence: TGCAGCGTTGAAGAAACAAGGAGCTCCTACGAGCAGTACTTC. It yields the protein CSVEETRSSYEQYF.

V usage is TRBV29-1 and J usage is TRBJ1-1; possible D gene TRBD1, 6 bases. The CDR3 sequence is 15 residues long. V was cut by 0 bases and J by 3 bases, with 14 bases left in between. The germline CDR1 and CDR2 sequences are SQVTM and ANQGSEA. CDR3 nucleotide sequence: TGCAGCGTTGAAGATCATGGGGGCAGGGACACTGAAGCTTTCTTT. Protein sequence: CSVEDHGGRDTEAFF.

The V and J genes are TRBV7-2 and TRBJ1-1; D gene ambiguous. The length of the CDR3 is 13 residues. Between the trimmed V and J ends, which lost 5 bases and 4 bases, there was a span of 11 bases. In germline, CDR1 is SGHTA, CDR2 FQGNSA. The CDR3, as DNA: TGTGCCAGCAGCCCCTTCGCCGGCACTGAAGCTTTCTTT. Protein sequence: CASSPFAGTEAFF.